These T cell receptor beta chains were read from a single sample in a study of T cell responses to AZD1222 COVID-19 vaccine. TCRdb's table, derived via immunoSEQ multiplex PCR, lists solely in-frame clones and lacks some. The table lists roughly 120,000 clones, 91% of them singletons. The material sequenced was peripheral blood, taken on day 0 of AZD1222 vaccination. These receptor sequences come from an adult in good health. The CDR3 runs from the conserved cysteine through the conserved F or W. The D gene is left open where the match is weak. Clone sizes are given selectively: once, few, many, or a class where the clone is expanded.

v_gene	abundance	j_gene	d_gene	CDR3nt	CDR3aa
TRBV19	.	TRBJ2-1	.	TGTGCCAGTAGTATCTGGGCAGGGCACAATGAGCAGTTCTTC	CASSIWAGHNEQFF
TRBV18	.	TRBJ2-3	.	TGTGCCAGCTCACCAACCGGGTCACCCACAGATACGCAGTATTTT	CASSPTGSPTDTQYF
TRBV6-5	.	TRBJ2-7	TRBD1	TGTGCCAGCAGCCAGGGGGCCGAGCAGTACTTC	CASSQGAEQYF
TRBV19	.	TRBJ1-1	.	TGTGCCAGTAGTACCCTACGGGGAATTTTGAACACTGAAGCTTTCTTT	CASSTLRGILNTEAFF
TRBV10-3	few	TRBJ1-1	TRBD1	TGTGCCATCAGTGAGAGGACAGGGACCACTGAAGCTTTCTTT	CAISERTGTTEAFF
TRBV11-2	few	TRBJ1-3	.	TGTGCCAGCAGCTTAACAGTTGGAAACACCATATATTTT	CASSLTVGNTIYF
TRBV3-1/TRBV3-2	.	TRBJ1-6	TRBD1	TGTGCCAGCAGACATGAAACAGGGGAAATCCAAAATTCACCCCTCCACTTT	CASRHETGEIQNSPLHF
TRBV19	.	TRBJ1-1	.	TGTGCCAGTAGTCCCCCTGTTGGGGGATCGTGGGCTTTCTTT	CASSPPVGGSWAFF
TRBV7-2	.	TRBJ1-4	.	TGTGCCAGCAGCTTAGGAGGCCTCCTCCATGAAAAACTGTTTTTT	CASSLGGLLHEKLFF
TRBV4-2	.	TRBJ1-2	TRBD1	TGTGCCAGCAGTCCAGGGGGCCGGGTAAATGGCTACACCTTC	CASSPGGRVNGYTF
TRBV5-5	.	TRBJ1-6	TRBD1	TGTGCCAGCAGCCCGCGGACAGGGTTTAACTCACCCCTCCACTTT	CASSPRTGFNSPLHF
TRBV4-1	few	TRBJ1-6	.	TGCGCCAGCAGCCAAGAGGGTGCCCTTTCACCCCTCCACTTT	CASSQEGALSPLHF
TRBV5-4	.	TRBJ2-5	TRBD1	TGTGCCAGCGCCTCACAGGGGAAAGAGACCCAGTACTTC	CASASQGKETQYF
TRBV3-1/TRBV3-2	few	TRBJ2-7	TRBD2	TGTGCCAGCAGCCAAGATACTAGCGGCTACGAGCAGTACTTC	CASSQDTSGYEQYF
TRBV9	.	TRBJ2-7	TRBD2	TGTGCCAGCAGCGTAGAGACTAGCGGGAGTCTGTACGAGCAGTACTTC	CASSVETSGSLYEQYF
TRBV30	once	TRBJ1-2	.	TGTGCCTGGAACTCCAAGGGGACACCATCTAACTATGGCTACACCTTC	CAWNSKGTPSNYGYTF
TRBV6-2/TRBV6-3	.	TRBJ2-3	TRBD2	TGTGCCAGCAGCGACGGCGGGACTAGCGGCTCCGATACGCAGTATTTT	CASSDGGTSGSDTQYF
TRBV4-1	.	TRBJ1-6	.	TGCGCCAGCAGCCAAGGAGGGCTCCTCCTCGTTGCACCCCTCCACTTT	CASSQGGLLLVAPLHF
TRBV4-1	.	TRBJ1-3	.	TGCGCCAGCAGCCAAGTTAGCAGGCTCTCTGGAAACACCATATATTTT	CASSQVSRLSGNTIYF